Listed here is a single T cell receptor beta chain. Its antigen is currently unknown. In germline, CDR1 is SGHNT, CDR2 YYREEE (reference sequence). CDR3 size: 17 residues. V was clipped by 0 bases and J by 0 bases; unmatched bases: 7. Treatment meaning: some 20 received Ad26.COV2.S at low or high dose, single or two shots; about 5 received placebo; per-sample allocation not given. Sample collection was performed on day 63 after the first vaccine or placebo injection. The donor was a Boston adult aged 18-55 years. In the vaccine, an Ad26 vector expressed the SARS-CoV-2 spike of the Wuhan strain. Only in-frame clones appear in the TCRdb table, and some are missing; sequencing was by immunoSEQ multiplex PCR. In the table there are fewer than 400,000 clones, 85% of which are singletons. The record originates from a study of Ad26.COV2.S vaccination and SARS-CoV-2 variants. About the research overall: Ad26.COV2.S shots went into the muscle once or twice, 56 days apart. Study outcomes and limitations: Whether participants received vaccine or placebo, their non-spike TCR breadth was similar.

The source material was peripheral blood, sampled in a trial of Ad26.COV2.S vaccine versus placebo. This sequence originates from a person aged 18-65 years who received the Ad26.COV2.S COVID-19 vaccine or a placebo. J is TRBJ1-1 and V is TRBV5-4; TRBD1 matches 8 bases. For the CDR3, the DNA is TGTGCCAGCAGCTTGGGGGCAGGGGGCCGGGTGAACACTGAAGCTTTCTTT. Protein product: CASSLGAGGRVNTEAFF.